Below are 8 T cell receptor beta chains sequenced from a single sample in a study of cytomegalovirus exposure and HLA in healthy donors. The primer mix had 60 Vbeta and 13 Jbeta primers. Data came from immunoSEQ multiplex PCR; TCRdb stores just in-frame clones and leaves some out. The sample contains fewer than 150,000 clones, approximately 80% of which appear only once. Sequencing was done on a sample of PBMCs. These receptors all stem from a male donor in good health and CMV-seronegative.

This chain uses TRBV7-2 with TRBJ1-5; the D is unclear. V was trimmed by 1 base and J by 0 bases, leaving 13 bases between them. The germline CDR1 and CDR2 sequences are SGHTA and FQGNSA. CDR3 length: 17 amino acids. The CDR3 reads CASSLDGLEGSNQPQHF. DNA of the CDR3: TGTGCCAGCAGCTTAGACGGGCTGGAGGGTAGCAATCAGCCCCAGCATTTT.

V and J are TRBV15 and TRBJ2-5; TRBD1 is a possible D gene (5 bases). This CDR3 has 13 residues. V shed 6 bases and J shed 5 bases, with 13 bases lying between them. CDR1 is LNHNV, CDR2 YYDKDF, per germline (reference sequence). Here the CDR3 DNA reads TGTGCCACCAGGCCTCAGGGATACGAGACCCAGTACTTC. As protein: CATRPQGYETQYF.

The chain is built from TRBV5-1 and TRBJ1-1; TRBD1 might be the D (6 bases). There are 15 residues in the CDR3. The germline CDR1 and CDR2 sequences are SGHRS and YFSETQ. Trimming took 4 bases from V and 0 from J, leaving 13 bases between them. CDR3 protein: CASSQQDRLNTEAFF. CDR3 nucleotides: TGCGCCAGCAGCCAGCAGGACAGACTGAACACTGAAGCTTTCTTT.

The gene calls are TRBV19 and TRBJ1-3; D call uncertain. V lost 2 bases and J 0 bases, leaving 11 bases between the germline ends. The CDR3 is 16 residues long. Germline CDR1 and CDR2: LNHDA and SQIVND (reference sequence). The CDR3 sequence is CASSILAVSSGNTIYF. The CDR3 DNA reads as TGTGCCAGTAGTATATTAGCAGTATCCTCTGGAAACACCATATATTTT.

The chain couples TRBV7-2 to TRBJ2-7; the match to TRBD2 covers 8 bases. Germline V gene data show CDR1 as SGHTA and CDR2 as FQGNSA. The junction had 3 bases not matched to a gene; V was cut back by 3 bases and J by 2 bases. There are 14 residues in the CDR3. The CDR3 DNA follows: TGTGCCAGCAGCTTCGGGAGGGGTGCCTACGAGCAGTACTTC. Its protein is CASSFGRGAYEQYF.

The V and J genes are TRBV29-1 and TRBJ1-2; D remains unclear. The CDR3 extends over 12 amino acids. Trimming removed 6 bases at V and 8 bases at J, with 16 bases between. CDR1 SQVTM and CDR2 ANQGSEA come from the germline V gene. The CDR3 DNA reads TGCAGCGTCTCCGATGTGAGGGCCGGCTACACCTTC. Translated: CSVSDVRAGYTF. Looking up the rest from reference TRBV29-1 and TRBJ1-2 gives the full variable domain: SAVISQKPSRDICQRGTSLTIQCQVDSQVTMMFWYRQQPGQSLTLIATANQGSEATYESGFVIDKFPISRPNLTFSTLTVSNMSPEDSSIYLCSVSDVRAGYTFGSGTRLTVV.

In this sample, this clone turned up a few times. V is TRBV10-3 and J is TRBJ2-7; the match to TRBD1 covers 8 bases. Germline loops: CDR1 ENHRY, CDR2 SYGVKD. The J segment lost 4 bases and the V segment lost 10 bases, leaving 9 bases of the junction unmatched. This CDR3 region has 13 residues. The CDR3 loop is CATSGTGLYEQYF. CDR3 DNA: TGTGCCACCTCCGGGACAGGTCTATACGAGCAGTACTTC.

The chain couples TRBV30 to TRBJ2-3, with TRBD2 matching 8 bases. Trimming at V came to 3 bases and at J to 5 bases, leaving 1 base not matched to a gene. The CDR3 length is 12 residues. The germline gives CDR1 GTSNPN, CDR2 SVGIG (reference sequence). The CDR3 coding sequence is TGTGCCTGGAGCGGGGGGGGAGATACGCAGTATTTT. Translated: CAWSGGGDTQYF.